The entry below gives a single T cell receptor (beta chain) sequence along with its context. How the authors handled the data: Reference gene primers were amplified, and this amplification served to estimate nucleated cell counts. Clones were sequenced by immunoSEQ multiplex PCR, and TCRdb holds only the in-frame ones, with some missing. V, J and clone size are taken as reported in that table, and D and trimming were inferred from the DNA itself. This table holds around 160,000 clones, 84% found once. CDR3 length: 15 amino acids. V dropped 3 bases and J dropped 3; count of bases not matched to a gene: 6. Per the germline V gene, CDR1 is KGHSH and CDR2 is LQKENI. These data originate in a study of blood T cell repertoires in COVID-19. On the study more broadly: PBMCs, B-cell-depleted T cells, or T cells provided the cDNA or gDNA that made up the material.

The sequencing sample was made of peripheral blood. This chain uses TRBV18 with TRBJ1-1; 8 bases fit TRBD1. This TCR derives from a human donor in a cohort sampled during active COVID-19. The CDR3 spells CASSPLMTGDTEAFF. DNA for the CDR3: TGTGCCAGCTCACCTCTTATGACAGGGGACACTGAAGCTTTCTTT.